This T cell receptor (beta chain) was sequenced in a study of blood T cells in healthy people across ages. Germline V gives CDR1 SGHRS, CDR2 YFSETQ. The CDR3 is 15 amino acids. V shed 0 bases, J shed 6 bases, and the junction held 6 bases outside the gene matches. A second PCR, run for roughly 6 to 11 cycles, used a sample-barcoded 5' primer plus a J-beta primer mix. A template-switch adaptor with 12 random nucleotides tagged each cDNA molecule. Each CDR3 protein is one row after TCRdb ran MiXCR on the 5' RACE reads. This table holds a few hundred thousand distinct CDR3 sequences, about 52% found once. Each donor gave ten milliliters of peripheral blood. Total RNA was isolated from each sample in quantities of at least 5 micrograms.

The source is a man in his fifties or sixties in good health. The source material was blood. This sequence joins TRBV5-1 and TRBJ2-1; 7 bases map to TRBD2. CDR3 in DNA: TGCGCCAGCAGCTTGGACGGGGGGTCGGTCAATGAGCAGTTCTTC. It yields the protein CASSLDGGSVNEQFF.